A selection of T cell receptor beta chains follows, all from one sample in a study of PD-1 blockade in classical Hodgkin lymphoma. This table comes from immunoSEQ multiplex PCR, and its TCRdb copy is limited to in-frame clones, with some not included. This sample carries about 43,000 clones, approximately 70% of them seen once, and the ten largest clones take around 2.8%. Sequencing was performed on peripheral blood mononuclear cells (PBMCs), taken before the second cycle of nivolumab. The receptors derive from a human donor with classical Hodgkin lymphoma. Each CDR3 is given with its conserved first and last residue. The D gene is left open where the match is weak. Clone size is shown for a subset of rows, as once, few, many or a class of expanded clone.

size	V	D	J	CDR3	DNA
.	TRBV19	TRBD2	TRBJ2-1	CASRGGGGRGTEQFF	TGTGCCAGTAGGGGGGGTGGCGGGAGAGGTACTGAGCAGTTCTTC
.	TRBV7-2	.	TRBJ2-5	CASSPPGQETQYF	TGTGCCAGCAGCCCCCCCGGACAAGAGACCCAGTACTTC
.	TRBV9	.	TRBJ2-3	CASSVGGIDTQYF	TGTGCCAGCAGCGTAGGAGGAATCGATACGCAGTATTTT
.	TRBV6-5	TRBD1	TRBJ1-2	CASRPDRGNYGYTF	TGTGCCAGCAGGCCTGACAGGGGGAACTATGGCTACACCTTC
.	TRBV29-1	.	TRBJ1-1	CSAEMNTEAFF	TGCAGCGCCGAAATGAACACTGAAGCTTTCTTT
.	TRBV5-1	.	TRBJ2-1	CASSSARTGGGGGNEQFF	TGCGCCAGCAGCTCGGCACGGACAGGAGGGGGTGGGGGCAATGAGCAGTTCTTC
few	TRBV29-1	.	TRBJ1-4	CSVKDEKLFF	TGCAGCGTTAAAGATGAAAAACTGTTTTTT
.	TRBV19	.	TRBJ2-1	CASSNGQTPSGEQFF	TGTGCCAGTAGTAATGGGCAGACTCCATCCGGTGAGCAGTTCTTC
few	TRBV14	TRBD1	TRBJ2-5	CASSQGPLDRGRETQYF	TGTGCCAGCAGCCAAGGACCTTTGGACAGGGGGCGGGAGACCCAGTACTTC
.	TRBV5-1	.	TRBJ1-3	CASRAEGNTIYF	TGCGCCAGCAGGGCGGAAGGAAACACCATATATTTT
.	TRBV6-1	.	TRBJ2-7	CASNTINLYEQYF	TGTGCCAGCAACACTATCAATCTCTACGAGCAGTACTTC
.	TRBV7-6	.	TRBJ2-5	CASRGGAVKETQYF	TGTGCGTCGAGGGGGGGGGCGGTAAAGGAGACCCAGTACTTC
.	TRBV5-6	.	TRBJ2-5	CASSPPGQSRKETQYF	TGTGCCAGCAGCCCCCCTGGACAGTCACGGAAAGAGACCCAGTACTTC
.	TRBV7-9	.	TRBJ2-7	CASSLPGSVYEQYF	TGTGCCAGCAGCTTACCAGGGAGTGTTTACGAGCAGTACTTC
.	TRBV2	TRBD1	TRBJ2-3	CASSKTGGAGTDTQYF	TGTGCCAGCAGTAAGACAGGGGGCGCAGGGACAGATACGCAGTATTTT
.	TRBV6-6	.	TRBJ2-1	CASSFNSNEQFF	TGTGCCAGCAGTTTTAACTCCAATGAGCAGTTCTTC
.	TRBV30	.	TRBJ1-5	CAWSYSSDQPQHF	TGTGCCTGGAGTTATTCCAGCGATCAGCCCCAGCATTTT
.	TRBV25-1	.	TRBJ2-1	CASSEGQTKQFF	TGTGCCAGCAGTGAAGGACAGACCAAGCAGTTCTTC
.	TRBV7-3	TRBD1	TRBJ2-7	CASSEPGQLEQYF	TGTGCCAGCAGCGAGCCGGGACAGCTCGAGCAGTACTTC
.	TRBV15	.	TRBJ1-4	CATEGDFSGEKLFF	TGTGCCACCGAGGGCGACTTCTCGGGTGAAAAACTGTTTTTT
.	TRBV5-1	.	TRBJ2-1	CASSFGQSWPFF	TGCGCCAGCAGCTTTGGACAGTCCTGGCCGTTCTTC
.	TRBV4-1	.	TRBJ2-1	CASSQEGTYNEQFF	TGCGCCAGCAGCCAAGAAGGCACCTACAATGAGCAGTTCTTC
.	TRBV4-3	.	TRBJ1-2	CASSQDSGRRDGYTF	TGCGCCAGCAGCCAAGACAGTGGGAGGAGGGATGGCTACACCTTC